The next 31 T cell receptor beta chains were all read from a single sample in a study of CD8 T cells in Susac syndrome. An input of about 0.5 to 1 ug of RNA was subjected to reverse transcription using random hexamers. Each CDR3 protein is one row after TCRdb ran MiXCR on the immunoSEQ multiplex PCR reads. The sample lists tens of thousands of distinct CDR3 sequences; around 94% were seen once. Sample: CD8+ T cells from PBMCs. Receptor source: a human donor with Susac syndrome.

CDR3 residues: CAWTWDRGSYEQYF. As DNA, the CDR3 is TGTGCCTGGACTTGGGACAGGGGTAGCTACGAGCAGTACTTC. The V gene is TRBV30, the J gene TRBJ2-7, with TRBD1 matching 10 bases. V lost 4 bases, J lost 3 bases, and 6 bases stayed unmatched. The germline CDR1 and CDR2 sequences are GTSNPN and SVGIG (reference sequence). CDR3 size: 14 residues. Full variable domain (rest looked up from reference TRBV30 and TRBJ2-7): SQTIHQWPATLVQPVGSPLSLECTVEGTSNPNLYWYRQAAGRGLQLLFYSVGIGQISSEVPQNLSASRPQDRQFILSSKKLLLSDSGFYLCAWTWDRGSYEQYFGPGTRLTVT.

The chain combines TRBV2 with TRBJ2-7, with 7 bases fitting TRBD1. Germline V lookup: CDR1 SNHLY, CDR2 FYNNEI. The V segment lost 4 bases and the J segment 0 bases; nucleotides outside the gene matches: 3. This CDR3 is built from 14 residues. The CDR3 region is CASSGTGSSYEQYF. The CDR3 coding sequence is TGTGCCAGCAGTGGGACAGGTAGCTCCTACGAGCAGTACTTC.

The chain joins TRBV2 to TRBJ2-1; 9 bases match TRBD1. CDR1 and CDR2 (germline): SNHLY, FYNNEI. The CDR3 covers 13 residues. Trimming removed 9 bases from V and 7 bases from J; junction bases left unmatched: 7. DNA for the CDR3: TGTGCCAGTCCGGGACAGGGAGGAAATGAGCAGTTCTTC. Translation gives CASPGQGGNEQFF. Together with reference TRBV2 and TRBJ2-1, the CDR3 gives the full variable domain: EPEVTQTPSHQVTQMGQEVILRCVPISNHLYFYWYRQILGQKVEFLVSFYNNEISEKSEIFDDQFSVERPDGSNFTLKIRSTKLEDSAMYFCASPGQGGNEQFFGPGTRLTVL.

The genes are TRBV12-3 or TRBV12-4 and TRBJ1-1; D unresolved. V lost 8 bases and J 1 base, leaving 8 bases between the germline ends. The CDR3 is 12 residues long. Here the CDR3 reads CASGRQNTEAFF. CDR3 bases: TGTGCCAGCGGTCGGCAGAACACTGAAGCTTTCTTT.

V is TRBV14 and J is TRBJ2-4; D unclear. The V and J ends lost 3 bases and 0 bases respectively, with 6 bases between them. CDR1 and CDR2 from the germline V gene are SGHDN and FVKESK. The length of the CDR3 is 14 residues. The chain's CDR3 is CASSHSLAKNIQYF. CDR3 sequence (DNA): TGTGCCAGCAGCCACAGCCTAGCCAAAAACATTCAGTACTTC.

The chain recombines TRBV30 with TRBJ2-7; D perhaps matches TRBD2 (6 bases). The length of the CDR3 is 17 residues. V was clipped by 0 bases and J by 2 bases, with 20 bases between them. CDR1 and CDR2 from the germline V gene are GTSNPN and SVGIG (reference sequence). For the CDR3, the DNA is TGTGCCTGGAGTGTAGGCCTCCGGGGGACTGAGGCCTACGAGCAGTACTTC. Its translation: CAWSVGLRGTEAYEQYF. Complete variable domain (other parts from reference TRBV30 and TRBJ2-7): SQTIHQWPATLVQPVGSPLSLECTVEGTSNPNLYWYRQAAGRGLQLLFYSVGIGQISSEVPQNLSASRPQDRQFILSSKKLLLSDSGFYLCAWSVGLRGTEAYEQYFGPGTRLTVT.

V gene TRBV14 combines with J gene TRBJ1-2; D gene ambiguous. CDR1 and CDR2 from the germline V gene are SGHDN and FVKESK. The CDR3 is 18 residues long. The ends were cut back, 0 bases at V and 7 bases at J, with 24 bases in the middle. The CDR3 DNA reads TGTGCCAGCAGCCAAGACCCCCCCGTCCCGTCCAACCACGGTGGCTACACCTTC. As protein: CASSQDPPVPSNHGGYTF.

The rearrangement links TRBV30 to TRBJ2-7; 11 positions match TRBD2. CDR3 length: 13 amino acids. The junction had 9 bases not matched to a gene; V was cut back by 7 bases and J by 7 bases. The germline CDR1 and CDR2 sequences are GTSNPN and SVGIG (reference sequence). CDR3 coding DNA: TGTGCCTCGACTAGCGGGGACCGCTATGAGCAGTACTTC. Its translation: CASTSGDRYEQYF.

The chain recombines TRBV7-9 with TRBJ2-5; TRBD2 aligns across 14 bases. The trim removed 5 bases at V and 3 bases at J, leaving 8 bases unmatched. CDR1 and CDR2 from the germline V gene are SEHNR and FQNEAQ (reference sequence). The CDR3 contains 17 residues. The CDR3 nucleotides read TGTGCCAGCAGCCCACCTACGACTAGCGGGAGGGAAGAGACCCAGTACTTC. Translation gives CASSPPTTSGREETQYF. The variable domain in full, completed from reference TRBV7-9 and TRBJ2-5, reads DTGVSQNPRHKITKRGQNVTFRCDPISEHNRLYWYRQTLGQGPEFLTYFQNEAQLEKSRLLSDRFSAERPKGSFSTLEIQRTEQGDSAMYLCASSPPTTSGREETQYFGPGTRLLVL.

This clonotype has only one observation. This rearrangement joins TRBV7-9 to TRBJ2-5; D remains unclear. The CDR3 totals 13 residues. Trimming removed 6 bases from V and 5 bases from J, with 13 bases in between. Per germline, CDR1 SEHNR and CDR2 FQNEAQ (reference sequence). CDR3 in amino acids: CASRITESETQYF. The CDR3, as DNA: TGTGCCAGCAGAATAACGGAGTCGGAGACCCAGTACTTC.

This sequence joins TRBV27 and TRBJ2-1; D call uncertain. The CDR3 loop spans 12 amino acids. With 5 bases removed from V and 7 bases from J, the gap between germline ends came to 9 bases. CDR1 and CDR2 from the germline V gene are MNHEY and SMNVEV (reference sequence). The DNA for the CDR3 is TGTGCCAGCAGTGCCATACGGAATGAGCAGTTCTTC. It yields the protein CASSAIRNEQFF.

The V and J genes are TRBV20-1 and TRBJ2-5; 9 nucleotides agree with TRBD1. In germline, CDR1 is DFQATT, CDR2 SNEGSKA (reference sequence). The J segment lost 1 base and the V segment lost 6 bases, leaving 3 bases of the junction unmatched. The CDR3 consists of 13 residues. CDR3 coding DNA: TGCAGTGCAAGGGACAGGGCCCAAGAGACCCAGTACTTC. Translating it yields CSARDRAQETQYF.

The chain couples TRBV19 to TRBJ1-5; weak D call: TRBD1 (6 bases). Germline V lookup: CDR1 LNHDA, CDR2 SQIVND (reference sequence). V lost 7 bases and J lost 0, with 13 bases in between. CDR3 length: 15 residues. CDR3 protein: CASNYRGHSNQPQHF. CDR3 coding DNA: TGTGCCAGTAATTATCGGGGACATAGCAATCAGCCCCAGCATTTT.

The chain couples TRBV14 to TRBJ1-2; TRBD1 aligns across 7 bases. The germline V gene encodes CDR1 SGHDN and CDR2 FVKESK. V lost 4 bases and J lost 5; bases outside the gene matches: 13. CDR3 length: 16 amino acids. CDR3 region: CASSRRDRELVYGYTF. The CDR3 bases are TGTGCCAGCAGCCGCCGCGACAGGGAGCTCGTGTATGGCTACACCTTC.

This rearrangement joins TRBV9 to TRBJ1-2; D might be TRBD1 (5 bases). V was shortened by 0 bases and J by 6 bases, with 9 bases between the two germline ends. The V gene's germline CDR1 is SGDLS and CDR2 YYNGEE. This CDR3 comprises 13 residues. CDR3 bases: TGTGCCAGCAGCGTAGAGAGGGACCATGGCTACACCTTC. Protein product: CASSVERDHGYTF. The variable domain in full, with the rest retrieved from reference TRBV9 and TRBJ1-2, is DSGVTQTPKHLITATGQRVTLRCSPRSGDLSVYWYQQSLDQGLQFLIQYYNGEERAKGNILERFSAQQFPDLHSELNLSSLELGDSALYFCASSVERDHGYTFGSGTRLTVV.

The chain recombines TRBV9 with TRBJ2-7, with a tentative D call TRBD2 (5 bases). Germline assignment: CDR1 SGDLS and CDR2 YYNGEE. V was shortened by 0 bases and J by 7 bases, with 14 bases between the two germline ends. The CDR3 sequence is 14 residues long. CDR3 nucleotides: TGTGCCAGCAGCGTAGGGAACGATAGAGGGGAGCAGTACTTC. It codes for CASSVGNDRGEQYF.

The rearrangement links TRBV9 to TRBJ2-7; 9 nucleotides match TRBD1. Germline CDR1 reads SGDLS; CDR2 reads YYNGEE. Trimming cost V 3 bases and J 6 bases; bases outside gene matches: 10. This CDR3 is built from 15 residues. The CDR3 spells CASSATGGAPGEQYF. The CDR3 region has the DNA TGTGCCAGCAGCGCGACAGGGGGGGCCCCTGGCGAGCAGTACTTC.

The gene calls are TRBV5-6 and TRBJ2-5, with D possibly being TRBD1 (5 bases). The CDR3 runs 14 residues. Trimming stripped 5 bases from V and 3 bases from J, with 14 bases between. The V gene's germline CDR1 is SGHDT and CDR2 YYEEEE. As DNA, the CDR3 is TGTGCCAGCAGTAGGACACCAACCGAAGAGACCCAGTACTTC. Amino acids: CASSRTPTEETQYF. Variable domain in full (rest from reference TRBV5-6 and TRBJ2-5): DAGVTQSPTHLIKTRGQQVTLRCSPKSGHDTVSWYQQALGQGPQFIFQYYEEEERQRGNFPDRFSGHQFPNYSSELNVNALLLGDSALYLCASSRTPTEETQYFGPGTRLLVL.

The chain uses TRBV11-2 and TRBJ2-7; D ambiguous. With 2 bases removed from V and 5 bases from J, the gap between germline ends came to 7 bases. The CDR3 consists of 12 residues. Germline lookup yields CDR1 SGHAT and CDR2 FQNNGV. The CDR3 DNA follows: TGTGCCAGCAGCTTATTGATGAACGAGCAGTACTTC. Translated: CASSLLMNEQYF.

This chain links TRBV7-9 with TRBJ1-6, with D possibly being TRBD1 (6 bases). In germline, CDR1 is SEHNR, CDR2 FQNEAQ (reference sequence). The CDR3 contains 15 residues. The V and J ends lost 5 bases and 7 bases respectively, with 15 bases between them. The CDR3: CASSPDSLPNSPLHF. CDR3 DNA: TGTGCCAGCAGCCCGGACAGTTTACCCAATTCACCCCTCCACTTT. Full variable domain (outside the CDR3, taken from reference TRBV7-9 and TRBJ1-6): DTGVSQNPRHKITKRGQNVTFRCDPISEHNRLYWYRQTLGQGPEFLTYFQNEAQLEKSRLLSDRFSAERPKGSFSTLEIQRTEQGDSAMYLCASSPDSLPNSPLHFGNGTRLTVT.

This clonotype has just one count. CDR3 DNA: TGTGCCACCCTAGGGGCTTCGACGGCTTTCTTT. Translating it yields CATLGASTAFF. The chain carries TRBV2 and TRBJ1-1; perhaps TRBD1 as D (5 bases). The CDR3 is 11 residues long. The V gene lost 10 bases and the J gene lost 11 bases, with 17 bases spanning the gap. CDR1 SNHLY and CDR2 FYNNEI come from the germline V gene.

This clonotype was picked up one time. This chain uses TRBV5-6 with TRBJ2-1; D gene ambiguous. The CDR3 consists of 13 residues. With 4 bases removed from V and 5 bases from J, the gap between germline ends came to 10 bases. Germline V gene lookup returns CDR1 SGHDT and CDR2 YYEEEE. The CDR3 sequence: CASSGPYNNEQFF. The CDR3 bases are TGTGCCAGCAGCGGTCCATATAACAATGAGCAGTTCTTC.

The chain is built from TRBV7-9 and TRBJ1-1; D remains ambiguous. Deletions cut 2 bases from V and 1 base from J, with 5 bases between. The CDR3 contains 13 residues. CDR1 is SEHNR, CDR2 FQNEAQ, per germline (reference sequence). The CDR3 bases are TGTGCCAGCAGCTTATTGGAGAACACTGAAGCTTTCTTT. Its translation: CASSLLENTEAFF.

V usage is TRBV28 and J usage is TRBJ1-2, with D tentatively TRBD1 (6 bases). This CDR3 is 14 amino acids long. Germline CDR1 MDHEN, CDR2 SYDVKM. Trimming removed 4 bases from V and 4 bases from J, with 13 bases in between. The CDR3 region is CASSSRDTVYGYTF. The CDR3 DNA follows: TGTGCCAGCAGTTCCCGGGACACCGTCTATGGCTACACCTTC.

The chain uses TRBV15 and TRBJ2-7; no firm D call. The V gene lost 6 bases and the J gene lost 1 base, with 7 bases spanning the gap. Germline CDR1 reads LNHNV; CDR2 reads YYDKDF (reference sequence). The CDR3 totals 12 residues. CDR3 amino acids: CATSQVSYEQYF. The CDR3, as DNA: TGTGCCACCAGTCAGGTTTCCTACGAGCAGTACTTC.

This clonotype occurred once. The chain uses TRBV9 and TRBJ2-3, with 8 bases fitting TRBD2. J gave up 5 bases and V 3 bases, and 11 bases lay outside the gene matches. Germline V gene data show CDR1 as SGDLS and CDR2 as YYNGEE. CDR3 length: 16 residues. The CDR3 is CASSDGRGAVGDTQYF. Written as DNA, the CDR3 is TGTGCCAGCAGCGATGGGCGGGGGGCCGTCGGAGATACGCAGTATTTT.

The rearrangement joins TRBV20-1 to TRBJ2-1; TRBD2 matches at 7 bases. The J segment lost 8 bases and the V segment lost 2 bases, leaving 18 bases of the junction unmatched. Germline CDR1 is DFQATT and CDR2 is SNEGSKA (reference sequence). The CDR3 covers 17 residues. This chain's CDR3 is CSARPRTSRGRYDEQFF. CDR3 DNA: TGCAGTGCTAGACCCCGGACTAGTAGAGGCCGTTACGATGAGCAGTTCTTC.

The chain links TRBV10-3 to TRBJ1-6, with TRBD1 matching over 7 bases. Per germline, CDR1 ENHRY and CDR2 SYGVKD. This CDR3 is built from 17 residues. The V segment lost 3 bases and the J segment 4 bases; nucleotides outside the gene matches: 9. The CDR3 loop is CAISDPWTGLYNSPLHF. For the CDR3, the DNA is TGTGCCATCAGTGATCCATGGACAGGACTTTATAATTCACCCCTCCACTTT.

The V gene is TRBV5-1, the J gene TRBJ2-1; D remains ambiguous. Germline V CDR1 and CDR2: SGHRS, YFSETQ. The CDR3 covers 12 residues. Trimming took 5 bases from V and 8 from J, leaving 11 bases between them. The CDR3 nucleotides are TGCGCCAGCAGTTTAGAGGACGATGAGCAGTTCTTC. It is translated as CASSLEDDEQFF. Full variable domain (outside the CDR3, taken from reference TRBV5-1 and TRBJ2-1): KAGVTQTPRYLIKTRGQQVTLSCSPISGHRSVSWYQQTPGQGLQFLFEYFSETQRNKGNFPGRFSGRQFSNSRSEMNVSTLELGDSALYLCASSLEDDEQFFGPGTRLTVL.

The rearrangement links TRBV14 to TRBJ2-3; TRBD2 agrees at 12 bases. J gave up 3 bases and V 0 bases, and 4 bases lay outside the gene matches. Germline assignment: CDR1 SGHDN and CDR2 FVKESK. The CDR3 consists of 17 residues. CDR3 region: CASSQDSLAGGTDTQYF. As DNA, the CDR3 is TGTGCCAGCAGCCAAGATTCACTAGCGGGGGGAACAGATACGCAGTATTTT.

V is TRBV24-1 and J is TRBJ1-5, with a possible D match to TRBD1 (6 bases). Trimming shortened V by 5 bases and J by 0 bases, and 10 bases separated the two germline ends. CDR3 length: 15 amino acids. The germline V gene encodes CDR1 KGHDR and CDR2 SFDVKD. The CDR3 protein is CATSGGGGSNQPQHF. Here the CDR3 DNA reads TGTGCCACCAGTGGAGGAGGGGGTAGCAATCAGCCCCAGCATTTT.